The 14 T cell receptor beta chains reported below all come from one sample, sequenced in a study of cytomegalovirus exposure and HLA in healthy donors (dated by TCRdb to the late 2010s). The library came from the immunoSEQ multiplex PCR assay. The multiplex PCR relied on a mix of 60 forward primers for TCR Vbeta segments and 13 reverse primers for TCR Jbeta segments. Drawn from immuneACCESS, this table holds only the in-frame rearrangements with V and J called that TCRdb kept. Clones are partly lost; checked studies trace under half to an unresolved V gene and leave the rest unexplained. This sample is represented by some 150,000 clones; 80% to 85% of them were singletons. Of the sample, about 1.3% falls within the top ten clones. The sample comprised PBMCs. The source of these receptors is a female donor in good health and CMV-seronegative.

The chain uses TRBV7-6 and TRBJ2-5; D remains unclear. The CDR3 runs to 15 residues. Trimming pared 1 base from V and 1 base from J, leaving 10 bases between. In germline, CDR1 is SGHVS, CDR2 FNYEAQ. This chain's CDR3 is CASSLGEDSQETQYF. CDR3 bases: TGTGCCAGCAGCTTAGGAGAAGATTCCCAAGAGACCCAGTACTTC. Filled out from reference TRBV7-6 and TRBJ2-5, the complete variable domain reads GAGVSQSPRYKVTKRGQDVALRCDPISGHVSLYWYRQALGQGPEFLTYFNYEAQQDKSGLPNDRFSAERPEGSISTLTIQRTEQRDSAMYRCASSLGEDSQETQYFGPGTRLLVL.

This sequence joins TRBV28 and TRBJ2-7; no definite D call. Looked up from germline, CDR1 is MDHEN and CDR2 is SYDVKM. This CDR3 contains 13 residues. The ends were cut back, 6 bases at V and 2 bases at J, with 11 bases in the middle. The CDR3, as DNA: TGTGCCAGCAGGAGAGCGAAGACCTACGAGCAGTACTTC. This translates into CASRRAKTYEQYF.

The chain recombines TRBV4-1 with TRBJ1-3, with D perhaps TRBD1 (6 bases). The CDR3 has 17 residues. Germline V lookup: CDR1 MGHRA, CDR2 YSYEKL. V shed 4 bases and J shed 0 bases, with 16 bases lying between them. CDR3 sequence: CASSLGGSPSSGNTIYF. As DNA, the CDR3 is TGCGCCAGCAGCCTAGGGGGTTCTCCAAGCTCTGGAAACACCATATATTTT.

Concerning this clone itself: The sample holds other DNA sequences that translate to the same CDR3. The V gene is TRBV7-9, the J gene TRBJ1-1; D is unresolved. Trimming removed 5 bases at V and 2 bases at J, with 6 bases between. This CDR3 has 12 residues. Germline V gene sequence: CDR1 SEHNR, CDR2 FQNEAQ (reference sequence). Here the CDR3 reads CASSVQNTEAFF. The CDR3 DNA reads TGTGCCAGCAGCGTCCAAAACACTGAAGCTTTCTTT.

The chain recombines TRBV11-2 with TRBJ2-3; D is possibly TRBD2 (6 bases). Per germline, CDR1 SGHAT and CDR2 FQNNGV. The V and J ends lost 2 bases and 6 bases respectively, with 15 bases between them. This CDR3 region has 15 residues. Here the CDR3 reads CASSLTSGSLDTQYF. Here the CDR3 DNA reads TGTGCCAGCAGCTTAACGTCCGGGAGTCTCGATACGCAGTATTTT.

This sequence joins TRBV11-2 and TRBJ2-4; D possibly corresponds to TRBD1 (6 bases). V lost 2 bases and J 2 bases, leaving 10 bases between the germline ends. Germline CDR1 reads SGHAT; CDR2 reads FQNNGV. The CDR3 runs to 15 residues. The CDR3 protein is CASSLTDRTKNIQYF. In DNA, the CDR3 is TGTGCCAGCAGCTTAACAGACAGGACCAAAAACATTCAGTACTTC.

The chain joins TRBV9 to TRBJ1-1, with a tentative D call TRBD1 (6 bases). The germline V gene has CDR1 SGDLS and CDR2 YYNGEE. The CDR3 loop spans 16 amino acids. Trimming left V 0 bases short and J 1 base short, with 13 bases between. The CDR3: CASSVGIQGPNTEAFF. The CDR3 DNA is TGTGCCAGCAGCGTAGGAATACAGGGCCCGAACACTGAAGCTTTCTTT.

The rearrangement links TRBV2 to TRBJ1-1; D uncertain. Germline V gene lookup returns CDR1 SNHLY and CDR2 FYNNEI. Between the trimmed V and J ends, which lost 3 bases and 1 base, there was a span of 9 bases. CDR3 length: 14 amino acids. In DNA form, the CDR3 reads TGTGCCAGCAGTGATGTGGTGGCGAACACTGAAGCTTTCTTT. Translated, it gives CASSDVVANTEAFF.

In its sample, this clone was seen once. The chain is built from TRBV9 and TRBJ1-2, with D uncertain. Trimming shortened V by 0 bases and J by 2 bases, and 5 bases separated the two germline ends. The length of the CDR3 is 13 residues. Looked up from germline, CDR1 is SGDLS and CDR2 is YYNGEE. The CDR3 DNA reads as TGTGCCAGCAGCGTAGAGGAGAACTATGGCTACACCTTC. It specifies CASSVEENYGYTF.

The chain employs TRBV4-1 and TRBJ2-7; no clear D gene. The CDR3 runs to 15 residues. Germline V CDR1 and CDR2: MGHRA, YSYEKL. Trimming shortened V by 1 base and J by 4 bases, and 14 bases separated the two germline ends. This CDR3 reads CASSQVYEALYEQYF. The CDR3 nucleotides are TGCGCCAGCAGCCAAGTATACGAGGCCCTATACGAGCAGTACTTC.

V usage is TRBV19 and J usage is TRBJ2-7; 10 bases map to TRBD2. This CDR3 has 15 residues. CDR1 LNHDA and CDR2 SQIVND come from the germline V gene (reference sequence). With 5 bases clipped from V and 4 bases from J, the junction kept 8 bases outside the gene matches. In nucleotides, the CDR3 is TGTGCCAGTAGTCCTCTAGCGGGAGAGGGGTACGAGCAGTACTTC. It codes for CASSPLAGEGYEQYF. The full variable domain, its missing parts supplied by reference TRBV19 and TRBJ2-7, is DGGITQSPKYLFRKEGQNVTLSCEQNLNHDAMYWYRQDPGQGLRLIYYSQIVNDFQKGDIAEGYSVSREKKESFPLTVTSAQKNPTAFYLCASSPLAGEGYEQYFGPGTRLTVT.

V is TRBV10-2 and J is TRBJ2-2, with a weak D call TRBD1 (6 bases). Germline V lookup: CDR1 WSHSY, CDR2 SAAADI. Trimming removed 3 bases at V and 4 bases at J, with 12 bases between. The CDR3 contains 15 residues. The CDR3, as DNA: TGCGCCAGCAGTGACAGGGGTAGAGGCACCGGGGAGCTGTTTTTT. It encodes CASSDRGRGTGELFF.

The chain combines TRBV6-1 with TRBJ2-7, with 10 bases lining up with TRBD1. Germline-derived CDR1 and CDR2 are MNHNS and SASEGT. The trim removed 6 bases at V and 6 bases at J, leaving 8 bases unmatched. The CDR3 totals 14 residues. The CDR3: CASRLPGQGPEQYF. The DNA for the CDR3 is TGTGCCAGCAGGCTTCCGGGACAGGGGCCCGAGCAGTACTTC.

V and J are TRBV18 and TRBJ1-5; 9 bases fit TRBD1. The CDR3 has 19 amino acids. The germline CDR1 and CDR2 sequences are KGHSH and LQKENI. Losses at the gene ends were 3 bases for V and 1 base for J; bases not matched to a gene: 13. The CDR3 here is CASSPQARQGGTSNQPQHF. CDR3 nucleotides: TGTGCCAGCTCACCTCAAGCTAGACAGGGGGGGACGAGCAATCAGCCCCAGCATTTT. Combining the CDR3 with reference TRBV18 and TRBJ1-5 gives the whole variable domain NAGVMQNPRHLVRRRGQEARLRCSPMKGHSHVYWYRQLPEEGLKFMVYLQKENIIDESGMPKERFSAEFPKEGPSILRIQQVVRGDSAAYFCASSPQARQGGTSNQPQHFGDGTRLSIL.